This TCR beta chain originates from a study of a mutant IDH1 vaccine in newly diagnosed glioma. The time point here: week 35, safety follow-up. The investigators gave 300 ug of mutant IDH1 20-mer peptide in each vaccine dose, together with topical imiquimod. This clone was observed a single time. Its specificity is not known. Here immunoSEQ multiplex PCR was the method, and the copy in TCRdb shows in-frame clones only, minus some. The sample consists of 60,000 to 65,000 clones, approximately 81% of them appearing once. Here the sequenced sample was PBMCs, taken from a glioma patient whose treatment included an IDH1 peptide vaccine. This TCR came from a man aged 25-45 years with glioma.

The chain's CDR3 is CASSRQEITDTQYF. The CDR3 bases are TGTGCCAGTAGCCGACAGGAGATCACAGATACGCAGTATTTT. The chain recombines TRBV19 with TRBJ2-3, with D perhaps matching TRBD1 (6 bases). V was trimmed by 6 bases and J by 2 bases, leaving 12 bases between them. From germline, CDR1 is LNHDA and CDR2 SQIVND (reference sequence). The CDR3 sequence is 14 residues long.